Described below is a single TCR beta chain sequence and its context. Its specificity is not known. This entry is derived from a study of shared clonotypes between healthy human individuals. Overall study results and limits: Estimated richness was generally greater in naive than memory subsets.

The data were produced by immunoSEQ multiplex PCR, yet TCRdb's version contains in-frame clones alone and is incomplete. Of 2.3 million or so clones listed, over 90% are singletons. This sequence was found in a man younger than 35 in good health. Some clones in this sample may be carry-over from other donors' samples. The specimen was naive CD4+ T cells from PBMCs. Subset in this sample: CD45RA+ positively selected.

Written as DNA, the CDR3 is TGCGCCAGCAGCCCGTCGGGGGGGACATCCAATGAAAAACTGTTTTTT. As protein: CASSPSGGTSNEKLFF. The rearrangement links TRBV5-1 to TRBJ1-4; a weak D match, TRBD1 (6 bases). The CDR3 runs to 16 residues. Trimming removed 4 bases at V and 5 bases at J, with 18 bases between. CDR1 is SGHRS and CDR2 is YFSETQ in the germline V gene.